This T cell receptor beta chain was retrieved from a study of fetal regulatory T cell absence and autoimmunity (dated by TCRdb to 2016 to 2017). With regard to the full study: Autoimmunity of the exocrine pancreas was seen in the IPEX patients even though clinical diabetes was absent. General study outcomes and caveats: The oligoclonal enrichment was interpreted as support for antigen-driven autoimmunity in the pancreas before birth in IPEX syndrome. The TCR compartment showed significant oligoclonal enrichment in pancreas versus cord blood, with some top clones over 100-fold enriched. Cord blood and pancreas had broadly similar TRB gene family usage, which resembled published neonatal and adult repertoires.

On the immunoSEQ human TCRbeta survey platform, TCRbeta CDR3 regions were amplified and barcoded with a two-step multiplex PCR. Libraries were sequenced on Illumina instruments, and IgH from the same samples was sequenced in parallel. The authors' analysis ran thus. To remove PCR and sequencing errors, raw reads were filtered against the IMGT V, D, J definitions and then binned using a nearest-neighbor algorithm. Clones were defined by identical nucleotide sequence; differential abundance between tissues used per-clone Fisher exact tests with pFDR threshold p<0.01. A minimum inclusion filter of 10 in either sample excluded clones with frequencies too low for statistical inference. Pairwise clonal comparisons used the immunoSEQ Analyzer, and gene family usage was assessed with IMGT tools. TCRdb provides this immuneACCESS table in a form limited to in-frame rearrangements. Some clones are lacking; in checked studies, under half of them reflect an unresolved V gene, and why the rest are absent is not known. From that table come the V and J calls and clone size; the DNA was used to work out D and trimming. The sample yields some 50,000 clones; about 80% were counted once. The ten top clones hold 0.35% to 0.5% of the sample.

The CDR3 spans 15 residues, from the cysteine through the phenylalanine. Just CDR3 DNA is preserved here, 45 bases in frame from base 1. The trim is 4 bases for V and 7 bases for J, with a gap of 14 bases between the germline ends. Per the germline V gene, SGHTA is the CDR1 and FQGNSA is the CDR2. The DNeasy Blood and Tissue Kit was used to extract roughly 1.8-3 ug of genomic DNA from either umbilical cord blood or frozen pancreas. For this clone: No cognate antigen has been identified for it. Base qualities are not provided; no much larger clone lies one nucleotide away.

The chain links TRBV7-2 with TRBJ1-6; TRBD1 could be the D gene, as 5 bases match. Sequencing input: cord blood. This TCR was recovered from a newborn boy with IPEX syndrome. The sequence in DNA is TGTGCCAGCAGCTCAAGACAGTACGCAAATTCACCCCTCCACTTT. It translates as CASSSRQYANSPLHF.